This T cell receptor beta chain is from a study of OX40 agonist ivuxolimab in advanced cancers. The data were produced by immunoSEQ multiplex PCR, yet TCRdb's version contains in-frame clones alone and is incomplete. The data hold under 85,000 clones, with around 89% observed a single time. Per germline, CDR1 SNHLY and CDR2 FYNNEI. The V end lost 6 bases, the J end lost 8 bases, and 11 bases lay between the germline ends. The CDR3 is 12 amino acids. This TCR came from an adult with an advanced solid tumor such as melanoma, head and neck, liver or kidney cancer. The specimen was CD4+ or CD8+ T cells sorted from blood, collected in a trial of the OX40 agonist ivuxolimab. V is TRBV2 and J is TRBJ1-5; no definite D call. As DNA, the CDR3 is TGTGCCAGCAGATGGGAGGGAAAGCCCCAGCATTTT. Translated: CASRWEGKPQHF.